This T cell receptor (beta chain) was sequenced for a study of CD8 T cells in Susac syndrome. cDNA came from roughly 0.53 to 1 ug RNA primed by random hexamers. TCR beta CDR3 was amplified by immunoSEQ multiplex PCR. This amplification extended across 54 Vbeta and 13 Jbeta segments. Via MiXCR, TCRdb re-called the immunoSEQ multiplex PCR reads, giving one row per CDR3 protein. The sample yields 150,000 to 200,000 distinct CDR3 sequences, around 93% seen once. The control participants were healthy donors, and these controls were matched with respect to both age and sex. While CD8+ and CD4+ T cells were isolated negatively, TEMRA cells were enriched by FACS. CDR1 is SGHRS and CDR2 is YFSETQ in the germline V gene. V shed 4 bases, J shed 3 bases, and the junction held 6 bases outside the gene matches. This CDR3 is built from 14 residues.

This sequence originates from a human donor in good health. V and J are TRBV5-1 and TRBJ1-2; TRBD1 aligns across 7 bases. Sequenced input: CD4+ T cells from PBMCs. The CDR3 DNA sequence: TGCGCCAGCAGCCTCCCGGACAGGTACTATGGCTACACCTTC. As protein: CASSLPDRYYGYTF.